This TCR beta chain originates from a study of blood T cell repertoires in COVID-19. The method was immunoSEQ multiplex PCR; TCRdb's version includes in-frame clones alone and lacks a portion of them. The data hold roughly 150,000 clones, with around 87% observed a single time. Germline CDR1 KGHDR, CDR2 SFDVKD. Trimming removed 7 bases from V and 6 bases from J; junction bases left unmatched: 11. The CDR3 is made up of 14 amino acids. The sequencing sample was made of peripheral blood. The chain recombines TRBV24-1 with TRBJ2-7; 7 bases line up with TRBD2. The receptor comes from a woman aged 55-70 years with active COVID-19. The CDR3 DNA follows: TGTGCCACCAGCCTCAGCGGGATGGGAGGCGAGCAGTACTTC. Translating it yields CATSLSGMGGEQYF.